The clone carrying this T cell receptor beta chain was seen more than once but under ten times. The data were obtained in a study of response to subunit inactivated influenza vaccine. Using its own MiXCR run on the RT-PCR reads, TCRdb lists one record per CDR3 protein. Here the sample spans about 500,000 distinct CDR3 sequences, approximately 7.7% being singletons. The input for sequencing was PBMCs from blood, taken less than 25 months after vaccination. This TCR was sampled from a man between 50 and 69 years old who received an inactivated influenza vaccine.

CDR3 sequence: CAWSVPQRGGYNEQFF. The CDR3 coding sequence is TGTGCCTGGAGTGTACCTCAGCGGGGGGGATACAATGAGCAGTTCTTC. This rearrangement joins TRBV30 to TRBJ2-1; TRBD2 agrees at 10 bases. Germline V gene sequence: CDR1 GTSNPN, CDR2 SVGIG (reference sequence). With V trimmed by 0 bases and J by 4 bases, 6 bases remained unmatched. The CDR3 length is 16 residues.